These 27 T cell receptor beta chains were all obtained from the same sample, sequenced in a study of blood T cell repertoires in COVID-19. Profiled with immunoSEQ multiplex PCR; TCRdb holds only in-frame clones, not every one. The data contain 70,000 to 90,000 clones, roughly 85% of them singletons. Material for sequencing was peripheral blood. The receptors here all came from a human donor in a cohort sampled during active COVID-19.

This clone has a single count. The J gene is TRBJ1-1, the V gene TRBV10-3; D might be TRBD1 (6 bases). The CDR3 spans 14 residues. V was pared by 5 bases and J by 3 bases, with 13 bases between. Germline V gene lookup returns CDR1 ENHRY and CDR2 SYGVKD. The CDR3 reads CAISQTGADTEAFF. The CDR3 DNA is TGTGCCATCAGTCAGACAGGAGCGGACACTGAAGCTTTCTTT.

This clone was counted a single time. Other nucleotide sequences from this sample produce the same CDR3. The J gene is TRBJ1-5, the V gene TRBV28; weak D call: TRBD1 (6 bases). CDR1 is MDHEN, CDR2 SYDVKM, per germline. V dropped 5 bases and J dropped 4 bases, with 6 bases sitting between them. This CDR3 contains 12 residues. CDR3: CASSTGNQPQHF. The CDR3 coding sequence is TGTGCCAGCAGTACAGGGAATCAGCCCCAGCATTTT.

The J gene is TRBJ1-5, the V gene TRBV3-1 (or the pseudogene TRBV3-2); D perhaps matches TRBD1 (6 bases). CDR1 and CDR2 (germline): LGHDT, YNNKEL (reference sequence). With 1 base removed from V and 8 bases from J, the gap between germline ends came to 21 bases. The CDR3 consists of 17 residues. The CDR3 region has the DNA TGTGCCAGCAGCCAAGGATATGGTACAGGGCTCTATGAGCCCCAGCATTTT. Protein: CASSQGYGTGLYEPQHF.

The gene calls are TRBV18 and TRBJ2-3, with TRBD1 identical over 11 bases. With 0 bases clipped from V and 5 bases from J, the junction kept 10 bases outside the gene matches. The CDR3 totals 18 residues. Germline V lookup: CDR1 KGHSH, CDR2 LQKENI. CDR3 sequence reads: CASSPPSLLGQGGDTQYF. DNA for the CDR3: TGTGCCAGCTCACCACCTTCTTTGCTGGGACAGGGGGGAGATACGCAGTATTTT. Full variable domain (rest looked up from reference TRBV18 and TRBJ2-3): NAGVMQNPRHLVRRRGQEARLRCSPMKGHSHVYWYRQLPEEGLKFMVYLQKENIIDESGMPKERFSAEFPKEGPSILRIQQVVRGDSAAYFCASSPPSLLGQGGDTQYFGPGTRLTVL.

The V gene is TRBV5-1, the J gene TRBJ1-4; TRBD1 matches at 8 bases. Losses at the gene ends were 0 bases for V and 7 bases for J; bases not matched to a gene: 11. This CDR3 is built from 17 residues. Germline V gene lookup returns CDR1 SGHRS and CDR2 YFSETQ. CDR3 DNA: TGCGCCAGCAGCTTGGGACAGGGGATAAGTGGTAGTGAAAAACTGTTTTTT. This codes for CASSLGQGISGSEKLFF.

This clone was detected only once. The J gene is TRBJ2-7, the V gene TRBV13; TRBD2 agrees at 12 bases. The length of the CDR3 is 20 residues. V trimming: 2 bases; J trimming: 2 bases; junction bases outside the gene matches: 16. From germline, CDR1 is PRHDT and CDR2 FYEKMQ (reference sequence). The CDR3 spells CASSLTASGRARGPTYEQYF. The CDR3, as DNA: TGTGCCAGCAGCTTAACAGCTAGCGGGAGGGCCCGGGGACCTACCTACGAGCAGTACTTC. The full variable domain, its missing parts supplied by reference TRBV13 and TRBJ2-7, is AAGVIQSPRHLIKEKRETATLKCYPIPRHDTVYWYQQGPGQDPQFLISFYEKMQSDKGSIPDRFSAQQFSDYHSELNMSSLELGDSALYFCASSLTASGRARGPTYEQYFGPGTRLTVT.

This clone is a singleton in its sample. The CDR3 sequence is CASSSAGGYNEQFF. The CDR3 nucleotides read TGTGCCAGCAGCTCGGCGGGGGGGTACAATGAGCAGTTCTTC. The chain carries TRBV3-1 (or the pseudogene TRBV3-2) and TRBJ2-1; 9 nucleotides line up with TRBD2. The CDR3 sequence is 14 residues long. Trimming took 5 bases from V and 4 from J; bases not matched to a gene: 3. Germline loops: CDR1 LGHDT, CDR2 YNNKEL (reference sequence).

This clone has only one observation. CDR3 DNA: TGTGCCACCAGCAGAGAGGGAGCGGGGGCCTCCTACAATGAGCAGTTCTTC. This sequence encodes CATSREGAGASYNEQFF. The genes are TRBV15 and TRBJ2-1; 8 bases fit TRBD2. Germline assignment: CDR1 LNHNV and CDR2 YYDKDF (reference sequence). This CDR3 has 17 residues. Unmatched junction bases numbered 4, after V lost 0 bases and J lost 0 bases.

The chain combines TRBV10-3 with TRBJ2-7; 9 bases match TRBD2. From germline, CDR1 is ENHRY and CDR2 SYGVKD. This CDR3 spans 14 amino acids. Trimming at V came to 3 bases and at J to 4 bases, leaving 4 bases not matched to a gene. For the CDR3, the DNA is TGTGCCATCAGTGAACGGCGGGAGGGTTACGAGCAGTACTTC. It yields the protein CAISERREGYEQYF.

This clone occurred once. This chain connects TRBV6-2 or TRBV6-3 to TRBJ2-3; 11 bases are a match to TRBD2. Trimming removed 2 bases from V and 0 bases from J; junction bases left unmatched: 7. Germline values: CDR1 MNHEY, CDR2 SVGEGT. The CDR3 has 18 amino acids. CDR3 loop: CASSYTRLAGTSTDTQYF. For the CDR3, the DNA is TGTGCCAGCAGTTACACCAGACTAGCGGGGACTAGCACAGATACGCAGTATTTT.

The chain couples TRBV25-1 to TRBJ1-1, with a possible D match to TRBD1 (5 bases). Germline-derived CDR1 and CDR2 are MGHDK and SYGVNS. Trimming left V 4 bases short and J 4 bases short, with 10 bases between. The CDR3 totals 13 residues. The CDR3 loop is CASSGQGTTEAFF. In DNA form, the CDR3 reads TGTGCCAGCAGTGGTCAGGGAACCACTGAAGCTTTCTTT.

The CDR3 protein is CSASGGLAGVEQFF. The DNA for the CDR3 is TGCAGTGCTAGTGGAGGGCTAGCGGGAGTGGAGCAGTTCTTC. The chain is built from TRBV20-1 and TRBJ2-1; 10 positions match TRBD2. Per germline, CDR1 DFQATT and CDR2 SNEGSKA (reference sequence). The CDR3 runs 14 residues. V dropped 3 bases and J dropped 10; count of bases not matched to a gene: 9.

This clone was observed a single time. The DNA of the CDR3 is TGTGCCAGCTCACCAGGGACAGGGAATGAAAAACTGTTTTTT. It codes for CASSPGTGNEKLFF. This chain uses TRBV18 with TRBJ1-4; 9 nucleotides line up with TRBD1. Germline CDR1 KGHSH, CDR2 LQKENI. This CDR3 has 14 residues. The V segment lost 2 bases and the J segment 5 bases; nucleotides outside the gene matches: 0.

The chain uses TRBV2 and TRBJ2-3; 8 bases line up with TRBD2. The V and J ends lost 11 bases and 6 bases, in that order; junction bases with no gene match: 13. CDR3 length: 14 amino acids. Germline V lookup: CDR1 SNHLY, CDR2 FYNNEI. CDR3 DNA sequence: TGTGCCGGGAAGGGGGGACTAGTATCTGATACGCAGTATTTT. Translated: CAGKGGLVSDTQYF.

The gene calls are TRBV3-1 (or the pseudogene TRBV3-2) and TRBJ2-7, with 8 bases fitting TRBD2. The J segment lost 4 bases and the V segment lost 4 bases, leaving 15 bases of the junction unmatched. The CDR3 loop spans 17 amino acids. The germline CDR1 and CDR2 sequences are LGHDT and YNNKEL (reference sequence). The CDR3 spells CASSRPLGTRKPYEQYF. The CDR3 DNA follows: TGTGCCAGCAGCCGACCCCTCGGGACTAGGAAACCGTACGAGCAGTACTTC.

V usage is TRBV13 and J usage is TRBJ1-2; 8 bases are shared with TRBD1. Losses at the gene ends were 3 bases for V and 4 bases for J; bases not matched to a gene: 13. The CDR3 has 17 residues. The germline V gene has CDR1 PRHDT and CDR2 FYEKMQ (reference sequence). The CDR3, as DNA: TGTGCCAGCAGCTTGCTATTCCAGCAGGGGGCCCCCTATGGCTACACCTTC. Its protein product is CASSLLFQQGAPYGYTF. The whole variable domain, filled in from reference TRBV13 and TRBJ1-2, reads AAGVIQSPRHLIKEKRETATLKCYPIPRHDTVYWYQQGPGQDPQFLISFYEKMQSDKGSIPDRFSAQQFSDYHSELNMSSLELGDSALYFCASSLLFQQGAPYGYTFGSGTRLTVV.

The V call is TRBV30, the J call TRBJ2-3; weak D call: TRBD2 (6 bases). The germline V and J ends were trimmed by 3 bases and 1 base, with 8 bases remaining between them. From germline, CDR1 is GTSNPN and CDR2 SVGIG (reference sequence). The CDR3 has 13 residues. The DNA for the CDR3 is TGTGCCTGGAGACAGCGGGGCACAGATACGCAGTATTTT. Its translation: CAWRQRGTDTQYF.

The chain employs TRBV6-5 and TRBJ1-4, with unresolved D. The CDR3 runs 13 residues. Deletions cut 5 bases from V and 7 bases from J, with 11 bases between. In germline, CDR1 is MNHEY, CDR2 SVGAGI. The CDR3 nucleotides read TGTGCCAGCAGTAGACCTCAGGTTGAAAAACTGTTTTTT. This encodes CASSRPQVEKLFF.

This chain uses TRBV10-2 with TRBJ1-3; TRBD1 is a possible D gene (5 bases). V was cut by 6 bases and J by 0 bases, with 12 bases left in between. Germline V gene data show CDR1 as WSHSY and CDR2 as SAAADI. This CDR3 is built from 15 residues. This CDR3 reads CASRGEASSGNTIYF. The CDR3 nucleotides read TGCGCCAGCAGAGGGGAAGCGAGCTCTGGAAACACCATATATTTT.

This rearrangement joins TRBV30 to TRBJ2-3; 7 bases line up with TRBD2. The CDR3 runs 15 residues. With V trimmed by 8 bases and J by 6 bases, 17 bases remained unmatched. Germline CDR1 reads GTSNPN; CDR2 reads SVGIG (reference sequence). The CDR3 spells CARAVSGGGADTQYF. The DNA of the CDR3 is TGTGCCCGGGCTGTGAGTGGGGGGGGTGCGGATACGCAGTATTTT.

The chain joins TRBV4-2 to TRBJ1-4, with 9 bases aligning to TRBD1. Germline V CDR1 and CDR2: LGHNA, YNFKEQ. The length of the CDR3 is 19 residues. V lost 4 bases and J lost 1; bases outside the gene matches: 13. CDR3: CASSRTRLTGGITNEKLFF. Here the CDR3 DNA reads TGTGCCAGCAGCCGAACGAGGTTGACAGGGGGGATAACTAATGAAAAACTGTTTTTT.

This chain uses TRBV18 with TRBJ2-7; 12 bases are shared with TRBD2. From germline, CDR1 is KGHSH and CDR2 LQKENI. The CDR3 length is 16 residues. Unmatched junction bases numbered 8, after V lost 3 bases and J lost 5 bases. DNA for the CDR3: TGTGCCAGCTCACCCCCCGTCACTAGCGGGAGGAACGAGCAGTACTTC. Protein: CASSPPVTSGRNEQYF.

This clone was seen once. The V gene is TRBV27, the J gene TRBJ1-3; TRBD1 aligns across 8 bases. CDR3 length: 17 residues. Germline-derived CDR1 and CDR2 are MNHEY and SMNVEV (reference sequence). V dropped 5 bases and J dropped 0; count of bases not matched to a gene: 9. Here the CDR3 DNA reads TGTGCCAGCAGTAGGACAGGGAGGGGACTCTCTGGAAACACCATATATTTT. Residues: CASSRTGRGLSGNTIYF.

This clone appeared a few times. The V and J genes are TRBV4-1 and TRBJ2-5; 8 nucleotides agree with TRBD2. CDR1 is MGHRA, CDR2 YSYEKL, per germline. This CDR3 is 14 amino acids long. V shed 3 bases and J 5 bases; nucleotides not matched to a gene: 5. The CDR3 here is CASSHFSGAETQYF. The CDR3 coding sequence is TGCGCCAGCAGCCATTTTAGCGGGGCTGAGACCCAGTACTTC.

The genes are TRBV29-1 and TRBJ2-3; the match to TRBD2 covers 9 bases. V dropped 8 bases and J dropped 7; count of bases not matched to a gene: 7. Germline values: CDR1 SQVTM, CDR2 ANQGSEA. This CDR3 spans 12 amino acids. CDR3 DNA: TGCAGCCTTCGGACTAGCGTGCATACGCAGTATTTT. It is translated as CSLRTSVHTQYF.

The chain uses TRBV2 and TRBJ2-7, with 7 bases aligning to TRBD2. The CDR3 totals 13 residues. Losses at the gene ends were 4 bases for V and 4 bases for J; bases not matched to a gene: 4. Germline assignment: CDR1 SNHLY and CDR2 FYNNEI. Here the CDR3 reads CASSGGGGYEQYF. DNA for the CDR3: TGTGCCAGCAGTGGAGGCGGGGGATACGAGCAGTACTTC.

The J gene is TRBJ2-6, the V gene TRBV10-2; perhaps TRBD1 as D (6 bases). The CDR3 has 15 residues. Germline CDR1 and CDR2: WSHSY and SAAADI. V shed 6 bases and J shed 1 base, with 10 bases lying between them. The CDR3, as DNA: TGCGCCAGCAGCCCCAGGGGATCTGGGGCCAACGTCCTGACTTTC. This encodes CASSPRGSGANVLTF.